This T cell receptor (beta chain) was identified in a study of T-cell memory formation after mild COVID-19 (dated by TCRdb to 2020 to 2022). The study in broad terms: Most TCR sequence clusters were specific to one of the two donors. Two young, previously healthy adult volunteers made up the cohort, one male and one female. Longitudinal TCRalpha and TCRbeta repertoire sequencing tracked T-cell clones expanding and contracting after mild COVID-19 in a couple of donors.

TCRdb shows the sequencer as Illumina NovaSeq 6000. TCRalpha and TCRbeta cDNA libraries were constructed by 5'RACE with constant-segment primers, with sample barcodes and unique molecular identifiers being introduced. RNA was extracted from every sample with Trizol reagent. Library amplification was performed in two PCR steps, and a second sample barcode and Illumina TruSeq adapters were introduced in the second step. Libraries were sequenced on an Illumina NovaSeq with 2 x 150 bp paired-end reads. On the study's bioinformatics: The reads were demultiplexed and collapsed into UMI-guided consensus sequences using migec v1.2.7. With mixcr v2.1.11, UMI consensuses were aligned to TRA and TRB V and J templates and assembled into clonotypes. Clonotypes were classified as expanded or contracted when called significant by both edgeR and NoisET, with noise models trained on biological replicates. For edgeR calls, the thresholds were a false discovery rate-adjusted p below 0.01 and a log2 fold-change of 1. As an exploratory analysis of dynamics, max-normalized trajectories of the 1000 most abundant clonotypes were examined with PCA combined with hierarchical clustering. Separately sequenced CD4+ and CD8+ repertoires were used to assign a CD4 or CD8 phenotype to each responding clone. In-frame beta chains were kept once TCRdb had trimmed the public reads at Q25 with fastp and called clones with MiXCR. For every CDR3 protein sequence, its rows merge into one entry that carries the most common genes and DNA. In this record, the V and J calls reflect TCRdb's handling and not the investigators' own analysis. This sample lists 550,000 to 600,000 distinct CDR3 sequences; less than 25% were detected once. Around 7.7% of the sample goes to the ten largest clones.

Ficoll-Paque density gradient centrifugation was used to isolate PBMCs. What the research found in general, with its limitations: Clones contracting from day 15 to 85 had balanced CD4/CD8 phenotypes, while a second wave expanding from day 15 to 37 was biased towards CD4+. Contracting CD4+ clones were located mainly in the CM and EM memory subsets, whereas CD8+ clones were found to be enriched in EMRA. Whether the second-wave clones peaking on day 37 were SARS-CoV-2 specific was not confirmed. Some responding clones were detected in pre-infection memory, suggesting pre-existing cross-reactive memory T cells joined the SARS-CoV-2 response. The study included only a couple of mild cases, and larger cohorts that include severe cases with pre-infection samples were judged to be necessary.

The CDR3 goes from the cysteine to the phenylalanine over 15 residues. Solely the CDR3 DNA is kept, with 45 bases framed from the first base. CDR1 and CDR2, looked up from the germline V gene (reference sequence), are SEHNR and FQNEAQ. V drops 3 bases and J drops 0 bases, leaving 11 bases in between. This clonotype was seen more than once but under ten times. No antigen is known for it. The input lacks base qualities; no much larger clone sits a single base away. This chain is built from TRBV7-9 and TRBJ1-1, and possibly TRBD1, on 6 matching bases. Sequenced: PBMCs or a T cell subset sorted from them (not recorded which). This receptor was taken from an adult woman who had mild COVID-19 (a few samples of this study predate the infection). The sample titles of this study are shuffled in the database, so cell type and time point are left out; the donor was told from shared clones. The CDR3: CASSFDRSLNTEAFF. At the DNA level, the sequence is TGTGCCAGCAGCTTCGACAGGTCTTTGAACACTGAAGCTTTCTTT.